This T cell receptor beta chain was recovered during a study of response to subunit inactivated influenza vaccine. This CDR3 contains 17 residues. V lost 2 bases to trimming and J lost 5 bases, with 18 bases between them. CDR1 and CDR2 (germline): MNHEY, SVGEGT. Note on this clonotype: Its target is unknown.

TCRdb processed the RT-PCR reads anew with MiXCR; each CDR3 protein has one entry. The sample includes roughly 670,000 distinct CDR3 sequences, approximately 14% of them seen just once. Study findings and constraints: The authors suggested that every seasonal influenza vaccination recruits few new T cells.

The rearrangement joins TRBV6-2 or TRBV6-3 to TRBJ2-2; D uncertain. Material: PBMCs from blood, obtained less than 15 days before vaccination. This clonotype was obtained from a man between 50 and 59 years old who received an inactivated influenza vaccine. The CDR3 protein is CASSYLRTGVRTGELFF. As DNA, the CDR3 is TGTGCCAGCAGTTACCTCCGGACCGGAGTACGAACCGGGGAGCTGTTTTTT.